This T cell receptor beta chain was identified during a study of blood T cell repertoires in COVID-19. Across the study: Sites in the United States, Italy and Spain provided acute and convalescent COVID-19 samples. Sample material is recorded as cDNA or gDNA derived from T cells, B-cell-depleted T cells, or PBMCs.

Original methodology: Amplification of reference gene primers was used by the study to estimate nucleated cell counts. The protocol was immunoSEQ multiplex PCR, while the TCRdb copy is restricted to in-frame clones and leaves out a portion. The DNA gave D and trimming, while V, J and clone size come from that table. The sample consists of under 250,000 clones, 83% of them appearing once. CDR3 length: 15 amino acids. Trimming took off 5 bases at V and 0 bases at J, with 13 bases between the two ends. In germline, CDR1 is LNHDA, CDR2 SQIVND (reference sequence). This sequence joins TRBV19 and TRBJ1-1, with D maybe TRBD1 (5 bases). This receptor was obtained from a human donor in a cohort sampled during active COVID-19. Material: peripheral blood. The CDR3, as DNA: TGTGCCAGTAGTTCCCCCCCGGGGGTGAACACTGAAGCTTTCTTT. Translation gives CASSSPPGVNTEAFF.